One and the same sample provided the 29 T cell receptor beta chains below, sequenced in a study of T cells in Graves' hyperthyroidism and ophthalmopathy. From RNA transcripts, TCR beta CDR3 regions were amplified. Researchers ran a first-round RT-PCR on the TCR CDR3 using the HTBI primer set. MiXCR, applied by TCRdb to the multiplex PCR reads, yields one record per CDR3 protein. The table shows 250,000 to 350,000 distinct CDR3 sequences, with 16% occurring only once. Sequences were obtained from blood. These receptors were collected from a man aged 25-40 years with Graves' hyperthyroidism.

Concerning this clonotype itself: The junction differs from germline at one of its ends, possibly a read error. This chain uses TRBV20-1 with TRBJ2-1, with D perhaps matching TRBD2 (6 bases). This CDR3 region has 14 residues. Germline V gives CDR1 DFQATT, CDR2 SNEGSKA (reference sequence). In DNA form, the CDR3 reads TGCAGTGCTACCCCGGAGGGCTCCTACAATGAGCAGCTCTTC. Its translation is CSATPEGSYNEQLF.

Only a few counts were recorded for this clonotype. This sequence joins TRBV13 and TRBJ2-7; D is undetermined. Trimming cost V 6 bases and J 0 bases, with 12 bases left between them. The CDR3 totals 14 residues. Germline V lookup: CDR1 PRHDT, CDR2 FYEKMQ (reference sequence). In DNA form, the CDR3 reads TGTGCCAGCAGTTGGGGTGTCAGCTCCTACGAGCAGTACTTC. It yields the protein CASSWGVSSYEQYF.

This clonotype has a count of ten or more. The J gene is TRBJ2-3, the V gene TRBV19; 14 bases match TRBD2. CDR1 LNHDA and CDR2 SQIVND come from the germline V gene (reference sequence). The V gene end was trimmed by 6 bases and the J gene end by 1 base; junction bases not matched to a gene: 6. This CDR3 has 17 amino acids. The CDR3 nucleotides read TGTGCCAGTAGGCTCGGACTAGCGGGAGGAGGCACAGATACGCAGTATTTT. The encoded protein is CASRLGLAGGGTDTQYF.

CDR3 sequence reads: CASSQGTTYNSPLHF. The CDR3 DNA follows: TGTGCCAGCAGCCAAGGAACCACCTATAATTCACCCCTCCACTTT. This rearrangement joins TRBV3-1 to TRBJ1-6; no clear D. Germline loops: CDR1 LGHDT, CDR2 YNNKEL (reference sequence). Trimming took off 1 base at V and 2 bases at J, with 6 bases between the two ends. This CDR3 has 15 residues.

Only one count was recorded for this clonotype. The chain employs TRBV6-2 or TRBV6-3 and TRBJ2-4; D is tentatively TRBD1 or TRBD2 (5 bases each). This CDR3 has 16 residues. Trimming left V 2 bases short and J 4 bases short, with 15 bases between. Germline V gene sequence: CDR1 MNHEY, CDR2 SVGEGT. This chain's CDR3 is CASSYPRMRGKNIQYF. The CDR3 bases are TGTGCCAGCAGTTACCCCCGCATGAGGGGTAAAAACATTCAGTACTTC.

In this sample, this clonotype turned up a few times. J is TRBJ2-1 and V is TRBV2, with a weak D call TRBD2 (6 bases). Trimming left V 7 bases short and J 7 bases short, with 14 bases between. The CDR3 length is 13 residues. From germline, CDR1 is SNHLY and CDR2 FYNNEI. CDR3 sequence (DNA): TGTGCCAGCACAACCGGGACTCGGAATGAGCAGTTCTTC. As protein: CASTTGTRNEQFF. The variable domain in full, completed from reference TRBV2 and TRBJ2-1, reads EPEVTQTPSHQVTQMGQEVILRCVPISNHLYFYWYRQILGQKVEFLVSFYNNEISEKSEIFDDQFSVERPDGSNFTLKIRSTKLEDSAMYFCASTTGTRNEQFFGPGTRLTVL.

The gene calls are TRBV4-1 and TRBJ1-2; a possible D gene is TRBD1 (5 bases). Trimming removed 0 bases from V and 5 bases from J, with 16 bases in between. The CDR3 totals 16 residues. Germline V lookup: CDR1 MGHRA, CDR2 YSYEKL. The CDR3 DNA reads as TGCGCCAGCAGCCAAGATAGGTCAGGTTGGGGGTATGGCTACACCTTC. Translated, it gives CASSQDRSGWGYGYTF.

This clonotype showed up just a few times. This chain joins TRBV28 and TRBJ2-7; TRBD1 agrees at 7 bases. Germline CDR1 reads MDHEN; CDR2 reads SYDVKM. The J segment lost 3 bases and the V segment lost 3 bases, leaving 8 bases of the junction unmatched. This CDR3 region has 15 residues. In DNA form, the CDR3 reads TGTGCCAGCAGTTTCCGGGGACAGTCCCGCTACGAGCAGTACTTC. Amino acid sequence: CASSFRGQSRYEQYF.

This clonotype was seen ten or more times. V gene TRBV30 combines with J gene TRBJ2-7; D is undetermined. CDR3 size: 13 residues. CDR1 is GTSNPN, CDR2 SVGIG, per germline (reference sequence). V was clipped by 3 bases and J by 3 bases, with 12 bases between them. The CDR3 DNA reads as TGTGCCTGGAGCAACTCGGGCATCTACGAGCAGTACTTC. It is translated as CAWSNSGIYEQYF. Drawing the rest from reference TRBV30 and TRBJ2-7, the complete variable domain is SQTIHQWPATLVQPVGSPLSLECTVEGTSNPNLYWYRQAAGRGLQLLFYSVGIGQISSEVPQNLSASRPQDRQFILSSKKLLLSDSGFYLCAWSNSGIYEQYFGPGTRLTVT.

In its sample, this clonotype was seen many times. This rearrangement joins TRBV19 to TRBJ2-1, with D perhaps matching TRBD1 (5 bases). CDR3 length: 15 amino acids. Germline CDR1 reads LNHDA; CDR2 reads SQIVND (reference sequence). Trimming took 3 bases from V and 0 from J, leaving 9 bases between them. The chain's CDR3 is CASSITGSSYNEQFF. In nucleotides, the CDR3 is TGTGCCAGTAGTATTACAGGAAGCTCCTACAATGAGCAGTTCTTC.

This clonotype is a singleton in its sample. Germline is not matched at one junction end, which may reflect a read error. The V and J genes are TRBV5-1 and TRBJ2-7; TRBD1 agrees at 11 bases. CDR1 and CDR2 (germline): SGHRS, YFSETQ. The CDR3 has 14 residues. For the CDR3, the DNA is TGCGCCAGCAGCCCCGGGACAGGGGGTTACGAGCTGTACTTC. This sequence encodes CASSPGTGGYELYF.

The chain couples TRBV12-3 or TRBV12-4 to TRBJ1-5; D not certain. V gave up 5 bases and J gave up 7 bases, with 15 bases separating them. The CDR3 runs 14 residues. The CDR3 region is CASSTTREGQPQHF. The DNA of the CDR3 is TGTGCCAGCAGTACGACGCGAGAGGGACAGCCCCAGCATTTT.

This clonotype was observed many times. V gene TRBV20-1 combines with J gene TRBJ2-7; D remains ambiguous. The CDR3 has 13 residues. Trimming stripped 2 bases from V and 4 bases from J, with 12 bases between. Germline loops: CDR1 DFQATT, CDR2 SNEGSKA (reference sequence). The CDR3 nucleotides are TGCAGTGCTAGACCTCTGACTGGATACGAGCAGTACTTC. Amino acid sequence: CSARPLTGYEQYF.

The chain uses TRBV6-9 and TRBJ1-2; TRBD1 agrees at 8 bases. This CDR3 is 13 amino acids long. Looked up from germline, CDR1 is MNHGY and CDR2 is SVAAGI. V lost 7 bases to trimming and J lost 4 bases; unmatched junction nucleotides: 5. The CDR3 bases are TGTGCCAGCATTAATACAGGGGGCTATGGCTACACCTTC. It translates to CASINTGGYGYTF.

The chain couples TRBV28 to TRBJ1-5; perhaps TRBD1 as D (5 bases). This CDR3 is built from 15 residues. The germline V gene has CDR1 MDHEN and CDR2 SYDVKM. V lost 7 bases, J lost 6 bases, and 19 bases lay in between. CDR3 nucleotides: TGTGCCAGCACCCCGGGCAGGGTTGGTAGTCAGCCCCAGCATTTT. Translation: CASTPGRVGSQPQHF.

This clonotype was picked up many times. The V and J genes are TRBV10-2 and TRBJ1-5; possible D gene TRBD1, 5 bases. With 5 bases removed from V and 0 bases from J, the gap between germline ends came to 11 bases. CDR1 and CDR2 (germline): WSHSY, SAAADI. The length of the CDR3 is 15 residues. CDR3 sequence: CASSRQGYSNQPQHF. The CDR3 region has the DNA TGCGCCAGCAGTCGTCAGGGTTATAGCAATCAGCCCCAGCATTTT.

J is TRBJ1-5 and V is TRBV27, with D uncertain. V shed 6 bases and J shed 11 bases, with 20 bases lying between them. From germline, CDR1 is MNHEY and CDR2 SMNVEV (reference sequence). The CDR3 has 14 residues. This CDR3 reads CASRQGREFGSQHF. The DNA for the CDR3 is TGTGCCAGCAGACAAGGGAGGGAATTCGGATCCCAGCATTTT.

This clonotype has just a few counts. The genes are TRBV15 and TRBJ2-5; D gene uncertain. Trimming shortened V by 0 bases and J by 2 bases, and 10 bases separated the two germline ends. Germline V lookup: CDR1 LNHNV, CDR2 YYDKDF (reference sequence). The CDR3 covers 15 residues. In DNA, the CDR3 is TGTGCCACCAGCAGAGATAACGGCAGGCAAGAGACCCAGTACTTC. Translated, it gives CATSRDNGRQETQYF.

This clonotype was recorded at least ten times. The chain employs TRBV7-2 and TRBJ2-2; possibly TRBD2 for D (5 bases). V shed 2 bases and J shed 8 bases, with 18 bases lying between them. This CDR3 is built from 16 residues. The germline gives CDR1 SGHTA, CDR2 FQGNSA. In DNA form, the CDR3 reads TGTGCCAGCAGCTTAAACCCTAGCCTTCTCGGTGGGGAGCTGTTTTTT. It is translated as CASSLNPSLLGGELFF.

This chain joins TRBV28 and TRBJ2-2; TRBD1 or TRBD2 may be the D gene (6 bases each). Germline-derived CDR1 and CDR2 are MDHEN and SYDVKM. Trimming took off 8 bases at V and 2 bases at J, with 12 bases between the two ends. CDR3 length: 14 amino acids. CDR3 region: CASGGGINTGELFF. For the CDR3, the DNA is TGTGCCAGCGGAGGGGGGATAAACACCGGGGAGCTGTTTTTT.

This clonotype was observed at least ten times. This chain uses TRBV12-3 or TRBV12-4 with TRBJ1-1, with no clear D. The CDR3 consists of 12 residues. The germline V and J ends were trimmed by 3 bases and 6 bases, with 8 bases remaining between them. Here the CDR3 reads CASSFYRAEAFF. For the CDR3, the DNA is TGTGCCAGCAGTTTTTACCGGGCTGAAGCTTTCTTT.

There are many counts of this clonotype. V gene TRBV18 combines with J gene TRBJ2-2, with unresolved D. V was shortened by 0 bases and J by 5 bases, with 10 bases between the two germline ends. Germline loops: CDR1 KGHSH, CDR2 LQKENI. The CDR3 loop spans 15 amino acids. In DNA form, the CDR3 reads TGTGCCAGCTCACCACCGAGTGACAAGACCGGGGAGCTGTTTTTT. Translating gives CASSPPSDKTGELFF.

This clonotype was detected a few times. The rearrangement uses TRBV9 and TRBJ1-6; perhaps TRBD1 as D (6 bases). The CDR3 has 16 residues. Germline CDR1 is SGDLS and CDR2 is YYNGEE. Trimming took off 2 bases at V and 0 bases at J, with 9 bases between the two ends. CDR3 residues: CASSVGQSSYNSPLHF. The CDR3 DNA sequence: TGTGCCAGCAGCGTCGGACAGAGCTCCTATAATTCACCCCTCCACTTT.

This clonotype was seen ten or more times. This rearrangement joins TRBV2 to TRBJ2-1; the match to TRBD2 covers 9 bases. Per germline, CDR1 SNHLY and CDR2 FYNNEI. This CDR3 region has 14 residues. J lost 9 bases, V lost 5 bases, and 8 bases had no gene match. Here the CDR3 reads CASSRTSALAEQFF. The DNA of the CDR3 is TGTGCCAGCAGTAGGACTAGCGCACTTGCTGAGCAGTTCTTC.

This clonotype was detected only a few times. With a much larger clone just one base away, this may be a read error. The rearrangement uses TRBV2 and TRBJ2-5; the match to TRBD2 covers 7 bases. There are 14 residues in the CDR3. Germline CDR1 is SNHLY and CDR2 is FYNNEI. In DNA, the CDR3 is TGTGCCAGCAGTGATTTGAGCGGGAAAGAGACCCGGTACTTC. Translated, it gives CASSDLSGKETRYF.

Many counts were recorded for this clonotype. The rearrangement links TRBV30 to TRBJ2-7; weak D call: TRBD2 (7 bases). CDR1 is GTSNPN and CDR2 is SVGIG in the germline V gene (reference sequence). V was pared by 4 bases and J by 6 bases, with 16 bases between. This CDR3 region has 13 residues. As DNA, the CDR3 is TGTGCCTGGACGACAGGCGGGGGTGGCGAGCAGTACTTC. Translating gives CAWTTGGGGEQYF.

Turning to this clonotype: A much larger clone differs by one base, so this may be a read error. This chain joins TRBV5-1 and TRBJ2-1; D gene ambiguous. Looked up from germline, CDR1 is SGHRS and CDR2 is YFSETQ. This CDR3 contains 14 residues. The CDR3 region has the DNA TGCGCCAGCAGCTTGGAGGGCCCCTACTATGAGCAGTTCTTC. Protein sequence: CASSLEGPYYEQFF.

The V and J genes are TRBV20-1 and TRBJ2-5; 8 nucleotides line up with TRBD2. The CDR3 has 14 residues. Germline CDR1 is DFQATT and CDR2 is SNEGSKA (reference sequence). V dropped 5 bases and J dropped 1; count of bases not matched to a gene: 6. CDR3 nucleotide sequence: TGCAGTGCTCCCGGAGCGGGGGTCCAAGAGACCCAGTACTTC. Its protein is CSAPGAGVQETQYF.

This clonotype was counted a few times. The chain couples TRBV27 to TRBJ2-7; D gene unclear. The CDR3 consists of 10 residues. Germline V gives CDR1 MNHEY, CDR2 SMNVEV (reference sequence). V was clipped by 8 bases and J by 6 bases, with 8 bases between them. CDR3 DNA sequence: TGTGCCAGCTACCTAAGCGAGCAGTACTTC. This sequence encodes CASYLSEQYF.